The rows below give T cell receptor beta chains drawn from one sample of a study of blood T cell repertoires in COVID-19. Using immunoSEQ multiplex PCR, the repertoire was profiled, and TCRdb retains in-frame clones only, with some absent. Here the sample spans approximately 360,000 clones, 90% being singletons. The sequencing input was peripheral blood. The receptor set was obtained from a man in his late teens or twenties with active or convalescent COVID-19. The conserved cysteine and the conserved F or W are not part of the CDR3 here. A D gene is named only where the DNA matches it firmly.

V gene | D gene | CDR3 protein
TRBV11-2 | NA | ASSQVGLYGYT
TRBV7-6 | TRBD2 | ASSFRGIAGSTDTQY
TRBV28 | NA | AIGRDYGYT
TRBV28 | NA | ASSPLGQAFSEQY
TRBV2 | TRBD1 | ASGTGWTGELF
TRBV19 | NA | ASSIRGMETQY
TRBV27 | NA | ASSPLGVLQPQH
TRBV7-2 | TRBD2 | ASIRTSGRNGELF
TRBV10-3 | NA | AIPGVGGNTEAF
TRBV9 | TRBD2 | ASSASLRGATGELF
TRBV2 | TRBD1 | ASQAGTGSDEQY
TRBV28 | NA | ASSPPRLVVRNTIY
TRBV6-6 | NA | ASSYQPGGNSPLH
TRBV6-5 | NA | ASMGSLGEKLF
TRBV5-1 | TRBD1 | ASSLAAGGSQPQH
TRBV2 | NA | ASRRTPGREFNNEQF
TRBV5-4 | TRBD1 | ASSPGQQIYEQY
TRBV6-6 | NA | ASSYSGTRASYEQY
TRBV3-1/TRBV3-2 | NA | ASSLNRPMNTEAF
TRBV4-3 | TRBD2 | ASSLGRGGLVYNEQF
TRBV5-6 | TRBD1 | ASSRDRGSSYNEQF
TRBV4-2 | TRBD2 | ASSRAGDNTGELF
TRBV12-3/TRBV12-4 | NA | ASSLDSYNEQF
TRBV10-2 | NA | ASSERRAGANVLT
TRBV19 | TRBD1 | ASNAGTGNYGYT
TRBV29-1 | NA | SVEGTPHPRATEAF
TRBV4-3 | TRBD1 | ASSQAGQGASGANVLT
TRBV5-1 | NA | ASAVGVFTTDTQY
TRBV11-2 | NA | ASSTKDKYSRNTEAF
TRBV7-9 | NA | ASSFQNTIY
TRBV7-2 | TRBD1 | ASSKEGQGNGELF
TRBV11-2 | TRBD1 | ASSSTGQGVRKTQY
TRBV3-1/TRBV3-2 | NA | ASSDDLGNQPQH
TRBV5-1 | TRBD1 | ASSTTGGDYEQY
TRBV9 | TRBD2 | ASSEPGLSPPQQY
TRBV28 | NA | ASSSSGRGLRRTEAF
TRBV28 | NA | ASSEKDRNTEAF
TRBV7-2 | TRBD1 | ASSLQGQGREQY
TRBV7-9 | NA | ASSLAVAVEGTDTQY
TRBV2 | TRBD1 | ASSTGTGLSPLH